Listed below are T cell receptor beta chains from one sample, sequenced in a study of T cell responses to AZD1222 COVID-19 vaccine. The method was immunoSEQ multiplex PCR; TCRdb's version includes in-frame clones alone and lacks a portion of them. Of 95,000 to 150,000 clones in the sample, around 85% were seen once. Source: peripheral blood, taken on day 0 of AZD1222 vaccination. The receptors originated from an adult in good health. Each CDR3 is given with its conserved first and last residue. The D gene is left open where the match is weak. A row's size may be missing; if present it is once, few, many or a size class.

j_gene,v_gene,abundance,d_gene,CDR3aa,CDR3nt
TRBJ2-2,TRBV20-1,-,-,CSASPRNTGELFF,TGCAGTGCTAGTCCGAGAAACACCGGGGAGCTGTTTTTT
TRBJ2-2,TRBV19,-,-,CASTEGYRTGELFF,TGTGCCAGTACCGAGGGGTATCGAACCGGGGAGCTGTTTTTT
TRBJ2-7,TRBV2,-,-,CASSVERAEYF,TGTGCCAGCAGTGTTGAGCGGGCCGAGTACTTC
TRBJ2-5,TRBV5-1,-,-,CASSLQGGIQETQYF,TGCGCCAGCAGCTTGCAGGGGGGCATTCAAGAGACCCAGTACTTC
TRBJ1-1,TRBV5-6,once,-,CASSTDRVGATEAFF,TGTGCCAGCAGCACCGACCGGGTTGGGGCCACTGAAGCTTTCTTT
TRBJ1-1,TRBV11-2,-,-,CASSLTQGITEAFF,TGTGCCAGCAGCCTCACGCAGGGGATCACTGAAGCTTTCTTT
TRBJ2-2,TRBV4-3,-,TRBD1,CASSPFPRGQNTGELFF,TGCGCCAGCAGCCCCTTCCCCAGGGGGCAGAACACCGGGGAGCTGTTTTTT
TRBJ2-2,TRBV5-4,-,TRBD2,CASSLGLAGGPGTGELFF,TGTGCCAGCAGCTTGGGGCTAGCGGGGGGGCCGGGCACCGGGGAGCTGTTTTTT
TRBJ1-1,TRBV7-8,-,-,CASSLAQGTVAFF,TGTGCCAGCAGCTTAGCGCAGGGGACCGTGGCTTTCTTT
TRBJ2-3,TRBV5-6,-,-,CASSQQGTDTQYF,TGTGCCAGCAGTCAACAGGGAACAGATACGCAGTATTTT
TRBJ1-2,TRBV7-9,-,-,CASSLSWKDGYTF,TGTGCCAGCAGCTTATCGTGGAAGGATGGCTACACCTTC
TRBJ1-1,TRBV14,-,-,CASSQDLTAEAFF,TGTGCCAGCAGCCAGGACCTAACGGCTGAAGCTTTCTTT
TRBJ1-3,TRBV27,-,-,CASSDLGGPGNTIYF,TGTGCCAGCAGTGACCTGGGGGGACCTGGAAACACCATATATTTT
TRBJ2-3,TRBV7-9,once,-,CASSKGDTQYF,TGTGCCAGCAGTAAAGGGGATACGCAGTATTTT
TRBJ2-7,TRBV19,-,-,CASSTVLGSDYEQYF,TGTGCCAGTAGTACGGTACTCGGGTCGGACTACGAGCAGTACTTC
TRBJ1-3,TRBV2,once,-,CASNDGGWTIYF,TGTGCCAGCAATGACGGTGGTTGGACCATATATTTT
TRBJ1-2,TRBV2,few,TRBD1,CASSEDRDYGYTF,TGTGCCAGCAGTGAGGACAGGGATTATGGCTACACCTTC
TRBJ2-3,TRBV5-1,-,TRBD2,CASSLTSGGTDTQYF,TGCGCCAGCAGCTTGACTAGCGGGGGCACAGATACGCAGTATTTT
TRBJ2-1,TRBV27,-,TRBD2,CASSTTSGGAFANEQFF,TGTGCCAGCAGCACCACTAGCGGGGGGGCCTTTGCCAATGAGCAGTTCTTC
TRBJ2-2,TRBV19,few,-,CASSAQARAGELFF,TGTGCCAGTAGTGCCCAGGCCAGGGCCGGGGAGCTGTTTTTT
TRBJ1-6,TRBV6-6,-,-,CASSYSVPPLHF,TGTGCCAGCAGTTACTCGGTTCCACCCCTCCACTTT
TRBJ1-2,TRBV9,-,-,CASSVGTDDSLDF,TGTGCCAGCAGCGTAGGGACAGACGACTCCCTCGACTTC
TRBJ1-4,TRBV5-6,-,-,CASSSVGRRANEKLFF,TGTGCCAGCAGCTCCGTGGGGCGCAGGGCTAATGAAAAACTGTTTTTT
TRBJ1-1,TRBV12-3/TRBV12-4,-,TRBD1,CASSSTGHWAFF,TGTGCCAGCAGCTCGACAGGGCATTGGGCTTTCTTT
TRBJ2-7,TRBV6-5,few,-,CATKHENQETYEQYF,TGTGCCACCAAGCACGAGAACCAGGAAACCTACGAGCAGTACTTC
TRBJ1-4,TRBV19,-,TRBD1,CASSKTGTEDEKLFF,TGTGCCAGTAGTAAAACCGGGACAGAGGATGAAAAACTGTTTTTT
TRBJ2-7,TRBV3-1/TRBV3-2,-,-,CASSQGLGAREQYF,TGTGCCAGCAGCCAAGGGCTAGGGGCTCGGGAGCAGTACTTC
TRBJ2-1,TRBV20-1,-,-,CSASHGEVQFF,TGCAGTGCGTCCCACGGGGAGGTGCAGTTCTTC
TRBJ1-1,TRBV5-6,many,-,CASSPLMANTEAFF,TGTGCCAGCAGCCCTCTAATGGCCAACACTGAAGCTTTCTTT
TRBJ2-7,TRBV5-1,-,TRBD1,CASSSRDRGYEQYF,TGCGCCAGCAGCTCACGGGACAGGGGTTACGAGCAGTACTTC
TRBJ2-1,TRBV7-9,-,TRBD2,CASSTPRGGAGEQFF,TGTGCCAGCAGCACCCCTCGCGGGGGGGCGGGTGAGCAGTTCTTC
TRBJ2-2,TRBV5-1,-,-,CASSPLTGEGGELFF,TGCGCCAGCAGCCCCTTGACAGGGGAGGGCGGGGAGCTGTTTTTT
TRBJ2-7,TRBV28,-,TRBD1,CASSLWDRTGEQYF,TGTGCCAGCAGCCTCTGGGACAGGACGGGAGAGCAGTACTTC
TRBJ2-3,TRBV28,-,-,CASSHRRDTQYF,TGTGCCAGCAGCCACCGAAGAGATACGCAGTATTTT
TRBJ1-5,TRBV7-9,-,-,CASRPGVGIDQPQHF,TGTGCCAGCAGACCGGGGGTCGGGATAGATCAGCCCCAGCATTTT
TRBJ2-7,TRBV3-1/TRBV3-2,-,-,CASSQESSFSYEQYF,TGTGCCAGCAGCCAAGAGTCCAGCTTTTCCTACGAGCAGTACTTC
TRBJ1-5,TRBV10-1,-,-,CASRAAGKVSQPQHF,TGCGCCAGCAGGGCCGCGGGTAAGGTTTCTCAGCCCCAGCATTTT
TRBJ2-3,TRBV7-3,-,TRBD2,CASSRGGSTDTQYF,TGTGCCTCTTCCCGGGGGGGGAGCACAGATACGCAGTATTTT
TRBJ1-2,TRBV6-6,-,TRBD1,CASSYTPGGANGYTF,TGTGCCAGCAGTTACACCCCAGGGGGCGCGAATGGCTACACCTTC
TRBJ2-7,TRBV20-1,-,-,CSARTRGEQYF,TGCAGTGCTAGAACTCGGGGCGAGCAGTACTTC
TRBJ1-1,TRBV5-1,-,-,CASSISPGAGTEAFF,TGCGCCAGCAGCATCAGTCCAGGGGCGGGCACTGAAGCTTTCTTT
TRBJ1-2,TRBV28,once,-,CASSLKGFGYTF,TGTGCCAGCAGTTTAAAAGGGTTTGGCTACACCTTC
TRBJ1-1,TRBV4-1,-,-,CASSMGQGDWGAFF,TGCGCCAGCAGTATGGGACAAGGCGATTGGGGAGCTTTCTTT
TRBJ2-1,TRBV15,-,-,CATRSGSAGEQFF,TGTGCCACCAGGAGTGGCTCAGCGGGTGAGCAGTTCTTC
TRBJ1-5,TRBV4-1,once,-,CASRQVWSENQPQHF,TGCGCCAGCAGACAGGTATGGAGCGAAAATCAGCCCCAGCATTTT
TRBJ1-2,TRBV25-1,-,TRBD1,CASSEYGTANYGYTF,TGTGCCAGCAGTGAATACGGGACAGCTAACTATGGCTACACCTTC